A selection of T cell receptor beta chains follows, all from one sample in a study of shared clonotypes between healthy human individuals. Profiling relied on immunoSEQ multiplex PCR, and the TCRdb table lists in-frame clones only, not all of them. The data show 2.3 million or so clones, approximately 93% seen once. The sequenced sample consisted of naive CD4+ T cells from PBMCs. The source of these receptors is a man between 18 and 29 years old in good health. Some clones in this sample may be carry-over from other donors' samples. Both conserved end residues are part of each CDR3. D genes are given only for firm matches. Clone size is not always given. Where it is, it says once, few, many or a class for expanded clones.

D | size | J | V | DNA | CDR3
- | - | TRBJ1-1 | TRBV28 | TGTGCCAGCAGTTTATTCGGCAGGGTTGGCACTGAAGCTTTCTTT | CASSLFGRVGTEAFF
- | - | TRBJ1-1 | TRBV29-1 | TGCAGCGTTGGGGCATTGCTGAACACTGAAGCTTTCTTT | CSVGALLNTEAFF
- | - | TRBJ1-1 | TRBV5-1 | TGCGCCAGCAGCTTGAGGTACGAAAGGGCGGCTTTCTTT | CASSLRYERAAFF
- | - | TRBJ2-7 | TRBV28 | TGTGCCAGCAGACGATCCGAACCGACCTACGAGCAGTACTTC | CASRRSEPTYEQYF
- | - | TRBJ2-1 | TRBV5-1 | TGCGCCAGCAGCTTGGTAACTTTCAGTTCTTCCTACAATGAGCAGTTCTTC | CASSLVTFSSSYNEQFF
- | - | TRBJ2-2 | TRBV5-1 | TGCGCCAGCAGTTCGGGGCCGGGGTCCACCGGGGAGCTGTTTTTT | CASSSGPGSTGELFF
- | - | TRBJ1-5 | TRBV7-8 | TGTGCCAGCAGCGCCAATTTGGTCAGCCTGAGCAATCAGCCCCAGCATTTT | CASSANLVSLSNQPQHF
- | - | TRBJ1-2 | TRBV28 | TGTGCCAGCACCTCCCACGGGGCAGCCTATGGCTACACCTTC | CASTSHGAAYGYTF
- | - | TRBJ2-3 | TRBV9 | TGTGCCAGCAGCGTAGGCCCAGCGGGAGATACGCAGTATTTT | CASSVGPAGDTQYF
TRBD1 | - | TRBJ1-3 | TRBV5-1 | TGCGCCAGCAGCCTTGGATTATGGCGAACAGGGGGCTTTAGGGGAAACACCATATATTTT | CASSLGLWRTGGFRGNTIYF
TRBD1 | - | TRBJ2-7 | TRBV11-2 | TGTGCCAGCAGCGGGGACAGGAAATACGAGCAGTACTTC | CASSGDRKYEQYF
TRBD2 | - | TRBJ2-1 | TRBV10-3 | TGTGCCATCACCGAGACTAGCGGGGCCTACAATGAGCAGTTCTTC | CAITETSGAYNEQFF
TRBD2 | - | TRBJ2-3 | TRBV9 | TGTGCCAGCAGCGTAGACCAGGGAGGGAATACGCAGTATTTT | CASSVDQGGNTQYF
- | - | TRBJ2-3 | TRBV4-3 | TGCGCCAGCAGCCAGTCGGGGACTTTCACAGATACGCAGTATTTT | CASSQSGTFTDTQYF
TRBD1 | - | TRBJ2-1 | TRBV29-1 | TGCAGCGTAATTACTACAGGGGGCCCAGGCAATGAGCAGTTCTTC | CSVITTGGPGNEQFF
TRBD2 | - | TRBJ2-7 | TRBV7-2 | TGTGCCAGCAGCTTTTCGGGAGGGGTCGGCGAGCAGTACTTC | CASSFSGGVGEQYF
TRBD2 | - | TRBJ2-1 | TRBV29-1 | TGCAGCGTTCCCCACGGGAGGACCTACAATGAGCAGTTCTTC | CSVPHGRTYNEQFF
TRBD1 | - | TRBJ1-1 | TRBV6-1 | TGTGCCAGCAGACGGGACAGGGTGACTGAAGCTTTCTTT | CASRRDRVTEAFF
- | - | TRBJ2-3 | TRBV10-3 | TGTGCCATCGGAGCAGAGGGTAGAACAGATACGCAGTATTTT | CAIGAEGRTDTQYF
- | - | TRBJ1-2 | TRBV18 | TGTGCCAGCTCACTTGGGCGGGATCAAGGTGGCTACACCTTC | CASSLGRDQGGYTF
TRBD1 | once | TRBJ1-2 | TRBV5-1 | TGCGCCAGCAGCTTCGGACAGGGTGACTATGGCTACACCTTC | CASSFGQGDYGYTF
TRBD1 | few | TRBJ1-5 | TRBV4-1 | TGCGCCAGCAGCCAAAGGGCGACAGGGGGCAATCAGCCCCAGCATTTT | CASSQRATGGNQPQHF
TRBD2 | once | TRBJ2-4 | TRBV4-3 | TGCGCCAGCAGCCAAGCTAGCGGGAGGAGCAAAAACATTCAGTACTTC | CASSQASGRSKNIQYF
TRBD2 | - | TRBJ2-7 | TRBV5-1 | TGCGCCAGCAGCTTGGCGGGACTAGCGGCGGAGCAGTACTTC | CASSLAGLAAEQYF
- | - | TRBJ1-2 | TRBV5-1 | TGCGCCAGCAGCTTGCAGGGAAATGGCTACACCTTC | CASSLQGNGYTF
TRBD1 | - | TRBJ2-7 | TRBV7-9 | TGTGCCAGCAGCCCCCAGGGGGCCGAGCAGTACTTC | CASSPQGAEQYF
- | - | TRBJ1-4 | TRBV4-2 | TGTGCCAGCAGCCCAACCGCGGGTGCAACTAATGAAAAACTGTTTTTT | CASSPTAGATNEKLFF
- | - | TRBJ2-2 | TRBV19 | TGTGCCAGTAGTTCGACGAGACAAAGGAACACCGGGGAGCTGTTTTTT | CASSSTRQRNTGELFF
TRBD2 | - | TRBJ2-1 | TRBV10-3 | TGTGCCATCAGTGAGTCGGGGCTTAGCGGGAGTAGAAATGAGCAGTTCTTC | CAISESGLSGSRNEQFF
- | - | TRBJ2-2 | TRBV11-3 | TGTGCCAGCACCCCGGGAGGGGGCCTGGGAACCGGGGAGCTGTTTTTT | CASTPGGGLGTGELFF
TRBD2 | - | TRBJ2-5 | TRBV5-6 | TGTGCCAGCAGCCCCAGGGTGCTAGCGGGAGCGGAGACCCAGTACTTC | CASSPRVLAGAETQYF
TRBD2 | - | TRBJ2-3 | TRBV4-1 | TGCGCCAGCAGCGCCGATACTACTAGCGGGGCCCCAGATACGCAGTATTTT | CASSADTTSGAPDTQYF
- | once | TRBJ1-3 | TRBV7-9 | TGTGCCAGCAGCCCTTCTTTAAGGGCCCCTGGAAACACCATATATTTT | CASSPSLRAPGNTIYF
TRBD1 | - | TRBJ1-5 | TRBV15 | TGTGCCACCAGCCTGGACAGGGAACAGCCCCAGCATTTT | CATSLDREQPQHF
- | once | TRBJ2-1 | TRBV6-6 | TGTGCCAGCAAGCCCCTAGCGTCAAGCTCCTACAATGAGCAGTTCTTC | CASKPLASSSYNEQFF
TRBD2 | - | TRBJ2-2 | TRBV9 | TGTGCCAGCAGCGTAGCCGGGACGGGGGGCACCGGGGAGCTGTTTTTT | CASSVAGTGGTGELFF
- | - | TRBJ1-1 | TRBV28 | TGTGCCAGCAGTTTTAGGGGGGGGAACACTGAAGCTTTCTTT | CASSFRGGNTEAFF
- | - | TRBJ1-5 | TRBV28 | TGTGCCAGCAGTTTTTTCCGACAGGCCCGCAATCAGCCCCAGCATTTT | CASSFFRQARNQPQHF
- | few | TRBJ1-2 | TRBV6-1 | TGTGCCAGCAGTGAAGATATATTCCTCCAGGAGGACGGCTACACCTTC | CASSEDIFLQEDGYTF
- | - | TRBJ1-1 | TRBV5-1 | TGCGCCAGCAGCTTGGAGGGCCAGGGAGTCGGCACTGAAGCTTTCTTT | CASSLEGQGVGTEAFF
- | - | TRBJ2-4 | TRBV5-1 | TGCGCCAGCAGAGATCCCGGGACCTTGGGAGCCAAAAACATTCAGTACTTC | CASRDPGTLGAKNIQYF
- | - | TRBJ2-6 | TRBV4-3 | TGCGCCAGCAGCCAAGATGGGGGGCTCCGGTCCGGGGCCAACGTCCTGACTTTC | CASSQDGGLRSGANVLTF
TRBD1 | - | TRBJ1-2 | TRBV25-1 | TGTGCCAGCAGTGGTCAGGGGGTTGATGGCTGCACCTTC | CASSGQGVDGCTF
- | once | TRBJ2-7 | TRBV7-2 | TGTGCCAGCAGCTTAGCTTTAACGGTCCCCTACGAGCAGTACTTC | CASSLALTVPYEQYF
- | - | TRBJ1-1 | TRBV29-1 | TGCAGCGTTGCGGTGGTTTTTGTAACCCCTCGGGGCACTGAAGCTTTCTTT | CSVAVVFVTPRGTEAFF
- | - | TRBJ1-1 | TRBV5-3 | TGTGCCAGAAGGGAGAACACTGAAGCTTTCTTT | CARRENTEAFF
TRBD1 | - | TRBJ2-1 | TRBV7-3 | TGTGCCAGCAGCTTGGGAACAGGGGGCAATGAGCAGTTCTTC | CASSLGTGGNEQFF
TRBD1 | - | TRBJ2-3 | TRBV7-2 | TGTGCCAGCAGCCCCGACAGGGGCCGGAATACGCAGTATTTT | CASSPDRGRNTQYF
- | once | TRBJ2-1 | TRBV11-3 | TGTGCCAGCAGCACGACTGCGGCGGGGGAGCAGTTCTTC | CASSTTAAGEQFF
- | - | TRBJ1-2 | TRBV2 | TGTGCCAGCAGTGATCCGGGACTCCCCCCCGGACTTGGCTACACCTTC | CASSDPGLPPGLGYTF
- | - | TRBJ2-1 | TRBV7-2 | TGTGCCAGCAGCGAGACGAGAGTGAATGAGCAGTTCTTC | CASSETRVNEQFF
TRBD2 | - | TRBJ2-3 | TRBV6-4 | TGTGCCAGCAGTGCTAGCGGGAATCGAGATACGCAGTATTTT | CASSASGNRDTQYF
- | - | TRBJ2-1 | TRBV28 | TGTGCCAGCAAGTGGGGAAGCTCCTACAATGAGCAGTTCTTC | CASKWGSSYNEQFF
TRBD1 | - | TRBJ2-7 | TRBV4-1 | TGCGCCAGCAGCCTTATACAGGGGGCTGACGAGCAGTACTTC | CASSLIQGADEQYF
- | few | TRBJ1-2 | TRBV2 | TGTGCCAGCTCCTCCCTGGAGGGTGCCGGCTACACCTTC | CASSSLEGAGYTF
TRBD1 | - | TRBJ2-7 | TRBV6-6 | TGTGCCAGCAGTAAGGGACAGTCCTACGAGCAGTACTTC | CASSKGQSYEQYF
- | - | TRBJ2-1 | TRBV6-4 | TGTGCCAGCAGTCTCAGCCCCGGCGGCTCCTACAATGAGCAGTTCTTC | CASSLSPGGSYNEQFF